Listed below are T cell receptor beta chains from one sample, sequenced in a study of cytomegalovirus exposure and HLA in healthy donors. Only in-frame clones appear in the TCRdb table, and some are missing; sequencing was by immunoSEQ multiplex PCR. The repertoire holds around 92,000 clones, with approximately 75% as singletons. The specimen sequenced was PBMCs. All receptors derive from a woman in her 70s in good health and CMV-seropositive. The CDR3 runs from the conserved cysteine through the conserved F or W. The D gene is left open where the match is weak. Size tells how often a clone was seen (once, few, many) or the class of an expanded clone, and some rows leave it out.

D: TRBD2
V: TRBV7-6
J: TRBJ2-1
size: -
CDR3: CASSLVVQRGVYNEQFF
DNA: TGTGCCAGCAGCTTAGTAGTCCAGCGGGGGGTCTACAATGAGCAGTTCTTC

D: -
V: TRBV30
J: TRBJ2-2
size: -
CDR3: CAWTDGTGSGSGTGELFF
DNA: TGTGCCTGGACCGACGGGACAGGGAGCGGGAGTGGCACCGGGGAGCTGTTTTTT

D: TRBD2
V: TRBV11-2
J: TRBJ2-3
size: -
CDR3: CASRTPGTSEVADTQYF
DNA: TGTGCCAGCAGAACTCCCGGGACTAGCGAGGTCGCAGATACGCAGTATTTT

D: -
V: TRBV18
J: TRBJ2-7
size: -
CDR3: CASSHSEENPYEQYF
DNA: TGTGCCAGCTCACACTCCGAGGAAAACCCTTACGAGCAGTACTTC

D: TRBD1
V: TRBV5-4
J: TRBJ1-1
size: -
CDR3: CASSPGQVYTEAFF
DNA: TGTGCCAGCAGCCCCGGACAGGTCTACACTGAAGCTTTCTTT

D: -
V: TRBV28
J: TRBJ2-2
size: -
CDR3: CASSSDRNTGELFF
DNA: TGTGCCAGCAGCTCCGACAGAAACACCGGGGAGCTGTTTTTT

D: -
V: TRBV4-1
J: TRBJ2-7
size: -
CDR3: CASSDLGAPGYEQYF
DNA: TGCGCCAGCAGCGACTTAGGAGCCCCTGGCTACGAGCAGTACTTC

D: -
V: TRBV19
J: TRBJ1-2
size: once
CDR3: CASSILQGGSYGYTF
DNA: TGTGCCAGTAGTATCCTACAGGGAGGGAGCTATGGCTACACCTTC

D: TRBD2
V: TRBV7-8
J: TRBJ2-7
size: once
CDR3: CASSQLATTYEQYF
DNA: TGTGCCAGCAGCCAACTAGCGACCACCTACGAGCAGTACTTC

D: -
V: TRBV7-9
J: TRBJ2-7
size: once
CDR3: CASSSPSRGVDEQYF
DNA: TGTGCCAGCAGCTCTCCCAGCAGGGGAGTGGACGAGCAGTACTTC

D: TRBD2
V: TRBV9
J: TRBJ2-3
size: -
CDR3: CASSVGAGDRTDTQYF
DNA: TGTGCCAGCAGCGTAGGAGCGGGGGACCGCACAGATACGCAGTATTTT

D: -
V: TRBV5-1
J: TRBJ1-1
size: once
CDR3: CASSLDRGTEAFF
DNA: TGCGCCAGCAGCTTGGACCGAGGGACTGAAGCTTTCTTT

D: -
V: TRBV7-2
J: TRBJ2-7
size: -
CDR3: CASSPGGGASSYEQYF
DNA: TGTGCCAGCAGCCCCGGCGGAGGGGCGAGCTCCTACGAGCAGTACTTC

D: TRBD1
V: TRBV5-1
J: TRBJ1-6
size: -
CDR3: CASSLRGTGGNSPLHF
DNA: TGCGCCAGCAGCTTACGCGGGACAGGGGGCAATTCACCCCTCCACTTT

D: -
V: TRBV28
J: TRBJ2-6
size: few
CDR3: CASSLTGSGANVLTF
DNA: TGTGCCAGCAGTCTGACAGGCTCTGGGGCCAACGTCCTGACTTTC

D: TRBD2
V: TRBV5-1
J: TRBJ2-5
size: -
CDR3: CASRLTSQTSGVQETQYF
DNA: TGCGCCAGCAGACTTACGTCGCAGACTAGCGGGGTCCAAGAGACCCAGTACTTC

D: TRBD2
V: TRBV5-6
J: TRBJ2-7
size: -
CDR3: CASSRWAGESSYEQYF
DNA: TGTGCCAGCAGCCGCTGGGCGGGAGAGAGCTCCTACGAGCAGTACTTC

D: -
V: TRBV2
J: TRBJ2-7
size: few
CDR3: CASSVDKSSYEQYF
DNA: TGTGCCAGCAGTGTAGACAAGAGCTCCTACGAGCAGTACTTC

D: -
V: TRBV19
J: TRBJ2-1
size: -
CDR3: CASSIAPTANNEQFF
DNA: TGTGCCAGTAGTATAGCTCCGACAGCCAACAATGAGCAGTTCTTC

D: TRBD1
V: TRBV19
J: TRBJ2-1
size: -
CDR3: CASRGTGNRDEQFF
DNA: TGTGCCAGTAGGGGGACAGGGAATAGGGATGAGCAGTTCTTC

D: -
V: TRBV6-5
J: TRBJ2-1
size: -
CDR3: CASRSGGAYNEQFF
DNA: TGTGCCAGCAGGTCCGGCGGTGCCTACAATGAGCAGTTCTTC

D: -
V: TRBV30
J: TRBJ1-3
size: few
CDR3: CAWRGVGSGNTIYF
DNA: TGTGCCTGGCGGGGGGTTGGCTCTGGAAACACCATATATTTT

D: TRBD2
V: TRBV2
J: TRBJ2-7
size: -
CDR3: CASRAGTSGTYEQYF
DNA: TGTGCCAGCAGAGCTGGGACTAGCGGGACTTACGAGCAGTACTTC

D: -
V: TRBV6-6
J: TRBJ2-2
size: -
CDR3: CASSPTREAGGELFF
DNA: TGTGCCAGCAGTCCTACTAGGGAAGCGGGCGGGGAGCTGTTTTTT

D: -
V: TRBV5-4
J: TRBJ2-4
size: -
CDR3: CASSPAGAGGNIQYF
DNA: TGTGCCAGCAGCCCCGCCGGAGCGGGTGGAAACATTCAGTACTTC

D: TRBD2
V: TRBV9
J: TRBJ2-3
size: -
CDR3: CASSRGGPGLARDTQYF
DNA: TGTGCCAGCAGTCGGGGGGGGCCGGGACTAGCGAGAGATACGCAGTATTTT

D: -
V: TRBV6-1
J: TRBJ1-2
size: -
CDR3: CASSEAAHRRGYTF
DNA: TGTGCCAGCAGTGAAGCGGCACACAGGCGTGGCTACACCTTC

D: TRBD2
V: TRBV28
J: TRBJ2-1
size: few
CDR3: CASSRAGTSGRREQFF
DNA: TGTGCCAGCAGTCGCGCCGGGACTAGCGGGAGAAGGGAGCAGTTCTTC

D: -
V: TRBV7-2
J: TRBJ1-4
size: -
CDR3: CASSLDSTNNEKLFF
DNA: TGTGCCAGCAGCTTAGACAGTACAAATAATGAAAAACTGTTTTTT

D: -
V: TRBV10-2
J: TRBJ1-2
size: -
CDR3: CASSESPGYMDGYTF
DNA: TGCGCCAGCAGTGAGTCCCCGGGTTACATGGATGGCTACACCTTC

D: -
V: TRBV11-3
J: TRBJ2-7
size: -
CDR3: CASKEGPSSYEQYF
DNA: TGTGCCAGCAAGGAAGGCCCTAGCTCCTACGAGCAGTACTTC

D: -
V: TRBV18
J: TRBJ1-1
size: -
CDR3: CASSPKGRLDLNTEAFF
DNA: TGTGCCAGCTCACCAAAGGGCCGACTAGACCTGAACACTGAAGCTTTCTTT

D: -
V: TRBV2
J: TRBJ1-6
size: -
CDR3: CASTGENNSPLHF
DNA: TGTGCCAGCACGGGGGAGAATAATTCACCCCTCCACTTT

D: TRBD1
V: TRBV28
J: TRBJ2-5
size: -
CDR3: CASSLGAGGFETQYF
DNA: TGTGCCAGCAGTTTAGGGGCAGGGGGCTTCGAGACCCAGTACTTC

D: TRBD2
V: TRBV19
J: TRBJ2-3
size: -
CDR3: CASSIRQRGFSSTDTQYF
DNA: TGTGCCAGTAGTATTCGCCAGCGGGGGTTCTCTAGCACAGATACGCAGTATTTT

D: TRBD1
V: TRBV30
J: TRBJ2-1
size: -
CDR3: CAWNTGTGGNEQFF
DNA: TGTGCCTGGAACACCGGGACAGGGGGGAATGAGCAGTTCTTC

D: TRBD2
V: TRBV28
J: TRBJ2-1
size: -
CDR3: CASGMVGGPNEQFF
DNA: TGTGCCAGCGGGATGGTGGGAGGGCCAAATGAGCAGTTCTTC

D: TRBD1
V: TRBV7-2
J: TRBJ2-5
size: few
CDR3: CASSSYPQGQRGETQYF
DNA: TGTGCCAGCAGCTCATACCCCCAGGGACAGCGAGGAGAGACCCAGTACTTC

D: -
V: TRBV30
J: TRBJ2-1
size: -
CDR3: CAWSKDSSYNEQFF
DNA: TGTGCCTGGAGTAAAGATAGCTCCTACAATGAGCAGTTCTTC

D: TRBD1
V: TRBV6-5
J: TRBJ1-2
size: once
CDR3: CASSLNRGRYGYTF
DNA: TGTGCCAGCAGTCTGAACAGGGGGAGGTATGGCTACACCTTC

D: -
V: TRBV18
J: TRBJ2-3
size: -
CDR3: CASSPPLQQGWYTDTQYF
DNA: TGTGCCAGCTCACCGCCCCTACAACAGGGCTGGTACACAGATACGCAGTATTTT

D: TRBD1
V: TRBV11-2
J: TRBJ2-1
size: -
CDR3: CASSLDGQDNEQFF
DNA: TGTGCCAGCAGCTTAGACGGACAGGACAATGAGCAGTTCTTC

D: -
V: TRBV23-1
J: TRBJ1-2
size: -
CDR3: CASSQFPTERYSYTF
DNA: TGCGCCAGCAGTCAATTTCCGACAGAGCGCTATAGCTACACCTTC

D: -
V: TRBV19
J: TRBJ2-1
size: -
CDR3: CASSILLAVYNEQFF
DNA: TGTGCCAGTAGTATATTATTGGCAGTCTACAATGAGCAGTTCTTC

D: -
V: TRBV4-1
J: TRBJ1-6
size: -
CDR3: CASSSTAAILHF
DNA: TGCGCCAGCAGTTCCACAGCGGCGATCCTCCACTTT

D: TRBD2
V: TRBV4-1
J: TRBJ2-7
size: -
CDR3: CASSYLSGSPYEQYF
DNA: TGCGCCAGCAGCTATCTAAGCGGGAGTCCCTACGAGCAGTACTTC